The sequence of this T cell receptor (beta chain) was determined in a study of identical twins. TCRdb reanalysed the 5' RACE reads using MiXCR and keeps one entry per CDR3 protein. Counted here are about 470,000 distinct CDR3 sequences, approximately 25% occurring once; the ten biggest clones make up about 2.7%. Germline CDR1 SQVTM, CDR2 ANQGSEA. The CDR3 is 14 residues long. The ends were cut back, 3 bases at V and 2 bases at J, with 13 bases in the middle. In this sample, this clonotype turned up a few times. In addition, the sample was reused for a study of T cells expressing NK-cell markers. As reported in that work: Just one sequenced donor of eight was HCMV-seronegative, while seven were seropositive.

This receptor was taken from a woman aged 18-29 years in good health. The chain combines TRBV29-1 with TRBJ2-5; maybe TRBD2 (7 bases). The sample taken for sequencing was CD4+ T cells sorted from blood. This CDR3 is CSVDTGGLQETQYF. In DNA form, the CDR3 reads TGCAGCGTTGATACGGGGGGCCTTCAAGAGACCCAGTACTTC.